The rows below give T cell receptor beta chains drawn from one sample of a study of cytotoxic CD8 clonotypes in ibrutinib-treated CLL. Repertoires were generated with immunoSEQ multiplex PCR, while TCRdb's copy carries only in-frame clones and drops some. The profile shows over 140,000 clones, around 84% of them singletons. The sample in question was PBMCs, obtained after 36 months of ibrutinib treatment. Receptors were obtained from a human donor with chronic lymphocytic leukemia. Both conserved end residues are part of each CDR3. The D gene is left open where the match is weak. Rows may omit the clone size; those that give it use once, few, many or a size class.

clone size	V gene	D gene	J gene	CDR3 protein	CDR3 DNA
NA	TRBV13	TRBD1	TRBJ1-1	CASSLDTGVTEAFF	TGTGCCAGCAGCTTGGATACAGGGGTCACTGAAGCTTTCTTT
NA	TRBV6-5	NA	TRBJ2-1	CASSYGLGVGNEQFF	TGTGCCAGCAGTTACGGGCTAGGGGTGGGCAATGAGCAGTTCTTC
NA	TRBV30	NA	TRBJ1-5	CAWSVRDNQPQHF	TGTGCCTGGAGTGTACGAGACAATCAGCCCCAGCATTTT
once	TRBV11-3	NA	TRBJ2-2	CASSLRVTGELFF	TGTGCCAGCAGCTTAAGGGTCACCGGGGAGCTGTTTTTT
NA	TRBV11-2	TRBD1	TRBJ2-7	CASSAARQGVYEQYF	TGTGCCAGCAGCGCCGCCAGACAGGGGGTTTACGAGCAGTACTTC
few	TRBV4-2	TRBD2	TRBJ2-2	CASSQTLGLAVNTGELFF	TGTGCCAGCAGCCAGACTTTGGGACTAGCGGTGAACACCGGGGAGCTGTTTTTT
NA	TRBV2	NA	TRBJ1-2	CASSEAGWRSYTF	TGTGCCAGCAGTGAGGCAGGGTGGAGAAGCTACACCTTC
few	TRBV28	NA	TRBJ1-2	CASSRISEVGYTF	TGTGCCAGCAGTCGGATTAGCGAGGTGGGCTACACCTTC
few	TRBV2	NA	TRBJ1-2	CASSSIGFGDGYTF	TGTGCCAGCAGTTCGATCGGCTTCGGGGATGGCTACACCTTC
NA	TRBV14	TRBD1	TRBJ1-1	CASSPQGTGMRDTEAFF	TGTGCCAGCAGCCCCCAGGGGACAGGCATGCGGGACACTGAAGCTTTCTTT
once	TRBV9	NA	TRBJ2-1	CASSGSGAATEQFF	TGTGCCAGCAGCGGTTCAGGGGCCGCGACGGAGCAGTTCTTC
NA	TRBV5-1	NA	TRBJ1-4	CASSPAGSTNEKLFF	TGCGCCAGCAGCCCGGCTGGCTCAACTAATGAAAAACTGTTTTTT
NA	TRBV13	TRBD2	TRBJ2-1	CASSSTTSTYNEQFF	TGTGCCAGCAGCTCAACGACTAGCACATACAATGAGCAGTTCTTC
once	TRBV6-1	TRBD2	TRBJ2-7	CASSETLKGLADQSSYEQYF	TGTGCCAGCAGTGAAACCCTCAAGGGACTAGCGGATCAAAGCTCCTACGAGCAGTACTTC
NA	TRBV10-2	NA	TRBJ1-2	CASSESRGRSYGYTF	TGCGCCAGCAGTGAGTCCCGGGGACGGAGCTATGGCTACACCTTC
NA	TRBV5-6	TRBD2	TRBJ2-7	CASSMGLAGGEQYF	TGTGCCAGCAGCATGGGACTAGCGGGAGGCGAGCAGTACTTC
NA	TRBV6-4	NA	TRBJ2-1	CASSELVFNEQFF	TGTGCCAGCAGTGAATTGGTTTTCAATGAGCAGTTCTTC
NA	TRBV2	NA	TRBJ2-1	CASSLTAANEQFF	TGTGCCAGCAGTTTAACAGCGGCAAATGAGCAGTTCTTC
NA	TRBV25-1	NA	TRBJ1-5	CASSELVRRGYSNQPQHF	TGTGCCAGCAGTGAATTGGTCCGCAGGGGATATAGCAATCAGCCCCAGCATTTT
once	TRBV7-3	NA	TRBJ2-1	CASSSSDEQFF	TGTGCCAGCAGCTCGAGCGATGAGCAGTTCTTC
NA	TRBV27	TRBD1	TRBJ1-2	CASSSHRGLPYGYTF	TGTGCCAGCAGTTCACACAGGGGGCTGCCCTATGGCTACACCTTC
NA	TRBV27	NA	TRBJ1-1	CASSFWGKETEAFF	TGTGCCAGCAGTTTCTGGGGAAAGGAGACTGAAGCTTTCTTT
NA	TRBV29-1	NA	TRBJ2-1	CSISRGPQRVNEQFF	TGCAGCATTTCCAGGGGCCCGCAGCGGGTCAATGAGCAGTTCTTC
once	TRBV7-9	TRBD2	TRBJ2-7	CASSLEASGRTAYEQYF	TGTGCCAGCAGCTTAGAGGCTAGCGGGAGGACTGCCTACGAGCAGTACTTC
few	TRBV7-6	NA	TRBJ1-1	CASSLVSTTNTEAFF	TGTGCCAGCAGCTTAGTATCGACCACGAACACTGAAGCTTTCTTT